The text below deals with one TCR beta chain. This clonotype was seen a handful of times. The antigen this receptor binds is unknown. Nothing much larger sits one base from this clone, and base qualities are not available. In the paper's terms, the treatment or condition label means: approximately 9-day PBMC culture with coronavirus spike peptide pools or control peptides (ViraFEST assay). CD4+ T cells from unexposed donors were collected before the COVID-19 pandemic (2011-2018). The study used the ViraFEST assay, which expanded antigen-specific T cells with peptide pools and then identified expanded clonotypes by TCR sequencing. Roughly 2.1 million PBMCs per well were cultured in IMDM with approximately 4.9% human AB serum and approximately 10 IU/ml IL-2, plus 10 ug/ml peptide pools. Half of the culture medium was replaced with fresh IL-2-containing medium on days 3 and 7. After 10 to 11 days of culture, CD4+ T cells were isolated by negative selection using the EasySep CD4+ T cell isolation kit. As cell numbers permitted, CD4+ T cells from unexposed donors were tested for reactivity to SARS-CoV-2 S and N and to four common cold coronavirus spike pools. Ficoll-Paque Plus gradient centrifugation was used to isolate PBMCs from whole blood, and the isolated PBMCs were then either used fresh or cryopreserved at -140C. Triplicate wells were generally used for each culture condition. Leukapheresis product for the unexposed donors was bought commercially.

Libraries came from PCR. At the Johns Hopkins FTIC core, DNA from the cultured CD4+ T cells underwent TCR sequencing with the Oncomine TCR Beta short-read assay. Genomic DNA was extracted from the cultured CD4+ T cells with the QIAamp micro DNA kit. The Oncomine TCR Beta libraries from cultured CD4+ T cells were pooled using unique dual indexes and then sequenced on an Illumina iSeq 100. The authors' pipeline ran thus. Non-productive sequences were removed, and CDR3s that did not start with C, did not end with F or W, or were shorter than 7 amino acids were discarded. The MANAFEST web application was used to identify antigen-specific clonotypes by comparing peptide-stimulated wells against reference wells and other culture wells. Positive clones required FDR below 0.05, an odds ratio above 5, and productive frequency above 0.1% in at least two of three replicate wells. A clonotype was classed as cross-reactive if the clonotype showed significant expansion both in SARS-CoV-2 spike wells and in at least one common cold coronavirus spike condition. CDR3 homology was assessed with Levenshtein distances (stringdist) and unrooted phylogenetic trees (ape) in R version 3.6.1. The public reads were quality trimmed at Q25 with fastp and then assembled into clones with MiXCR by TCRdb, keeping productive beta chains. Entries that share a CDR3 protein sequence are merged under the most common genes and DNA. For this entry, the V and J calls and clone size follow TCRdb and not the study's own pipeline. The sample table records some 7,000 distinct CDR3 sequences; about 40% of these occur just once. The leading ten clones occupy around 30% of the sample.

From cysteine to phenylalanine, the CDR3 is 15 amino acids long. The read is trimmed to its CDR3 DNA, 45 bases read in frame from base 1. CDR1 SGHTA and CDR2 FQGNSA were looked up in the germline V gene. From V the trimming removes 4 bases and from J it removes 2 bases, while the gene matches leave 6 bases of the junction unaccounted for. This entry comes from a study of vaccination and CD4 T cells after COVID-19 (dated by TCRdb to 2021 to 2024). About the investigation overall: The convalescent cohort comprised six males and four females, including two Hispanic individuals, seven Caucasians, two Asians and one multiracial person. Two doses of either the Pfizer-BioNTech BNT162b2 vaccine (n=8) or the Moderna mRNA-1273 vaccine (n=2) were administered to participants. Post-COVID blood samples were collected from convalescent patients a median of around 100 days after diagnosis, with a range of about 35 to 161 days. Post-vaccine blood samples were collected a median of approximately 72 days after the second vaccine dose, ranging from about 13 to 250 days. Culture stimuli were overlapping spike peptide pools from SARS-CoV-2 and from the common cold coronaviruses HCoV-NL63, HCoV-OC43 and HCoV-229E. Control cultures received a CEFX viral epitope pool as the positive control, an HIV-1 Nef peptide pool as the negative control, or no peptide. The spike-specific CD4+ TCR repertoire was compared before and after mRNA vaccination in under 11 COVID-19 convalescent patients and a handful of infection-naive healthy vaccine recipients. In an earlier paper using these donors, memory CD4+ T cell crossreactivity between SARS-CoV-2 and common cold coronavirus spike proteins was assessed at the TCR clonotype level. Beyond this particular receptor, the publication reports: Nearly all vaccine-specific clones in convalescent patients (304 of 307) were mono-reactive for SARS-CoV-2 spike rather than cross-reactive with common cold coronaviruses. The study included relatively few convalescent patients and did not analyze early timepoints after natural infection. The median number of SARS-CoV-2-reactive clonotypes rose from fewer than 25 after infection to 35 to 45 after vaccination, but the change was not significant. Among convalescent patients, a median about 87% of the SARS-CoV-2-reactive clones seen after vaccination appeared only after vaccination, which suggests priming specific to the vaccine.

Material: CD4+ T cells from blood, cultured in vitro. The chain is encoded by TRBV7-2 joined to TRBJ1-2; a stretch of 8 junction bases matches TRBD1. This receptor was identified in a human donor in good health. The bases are TGTGCCAGCAGCTCCCGACAGGGGACAAACTATGGCTACACCTTC. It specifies CASSSRQGTNYGYTF.